This T cell receptor beta chain comes out of a study of blood T cell repertoires in COVID-19. Study details: Samples came from the United States, Italy and Spain, spanning acute and convalescent COVID-19. T cells, B-cell-depleted T cells, or PBMCs supplied cDNA or gDNA.

Original analysis: Estimates of nucleated cell counts were drawn from the amplification of reference gene primers. TCRdb keeps only in-frame clones here, not all; method: immunoSEQ multiplex PCR. The DNA was the basis for D and trimming; V, J and clone size are from that table. The sample includes some 150,000 clones, roughly 87% of them seen just once. The CDR3 is 11 amino acids. The V end was cut by 5 bases, the J end by 4 bases, with 2 bases between. Germline CDR1 SGHVS, CDR2 FNYEAQ. Source material: peripheral blood. V and J are TRBV7-6 and TRBJ2-2, with no clear D. The origin of this receptor is a woman in her forties or fifties with acute or convalescent COVID-19. CDR3 nucleotide sequence: TGTGCCAGCAGCCTCACCGGGGAGCTGTTTTTT. Translation gives CASSLTGELFF.